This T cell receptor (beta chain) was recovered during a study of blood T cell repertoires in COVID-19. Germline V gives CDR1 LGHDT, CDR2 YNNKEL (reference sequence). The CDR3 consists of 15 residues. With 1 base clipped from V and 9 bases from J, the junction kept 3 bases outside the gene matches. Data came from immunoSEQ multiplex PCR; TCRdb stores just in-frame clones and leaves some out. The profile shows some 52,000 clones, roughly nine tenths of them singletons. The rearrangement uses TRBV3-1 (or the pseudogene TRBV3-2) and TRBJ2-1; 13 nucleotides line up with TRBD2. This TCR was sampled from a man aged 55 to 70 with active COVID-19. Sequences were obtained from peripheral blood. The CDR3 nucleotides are TGTGCCAGCAGCCAAGGACTAGCGGGAGGTACTGAGCAGTTCTTC. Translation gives CASSQGLAGGTEQFF.